A selection of T cell receptor beta chains follows, all from one sample in a study of T-cell memory formation after mild COVID-19. TCRdb re-called the 5' RACE reads through MiXCR, storing one row per CDR3 protein. The sample yields roughly 280,000 distinct CDR3 sequences, under 20% seen once. The sample taken for sequencing was PBMCs or a T cell subset sorted from them (not recorded which). The receptors were gathered from a man aged 18 to 30 who had mild COVID-19 (a few samples of this study predate the infection). Cell type and time point are not known. Each CDR3 is given with its conserved first and last residue. A D gene is named only where the DNA matches it firmly. Not all rows give a size; the values are once, few, many and, for expanded clones, a class.

NA,TRBJ2-7,TRBV18,TRBD1,15,TGTGCCAGCTCGGATGGGACAGGGGTCTCCTACGAGCAGTACTTC,CASSDGTGVSYEQYF
few,TRBJ2-1,TRBV6-4,TRBD1,15,TGTGCCAGCAGTGACCAGGGGGATTCCTACAATGAGCAGTTCTTC,CASSDQGDSYNEQFF
many,TRBJ2-5,TRBV12-3/TRBV12-4,TRBD2,14,TGTGCCAGCAGTCCGACTAGCGGCCAAGAGACCCAGTACTTC,CASSPTSGQETQYF
NA,TRBJ1-1,TRBV7-9,NA,15,TGTGCCAGCAGCGCCCGGGACGGCAGCGATACTGAAGCTTTCTTT,CASSARDGSDTEAFF
NA,TRBJ2-7,TRBV28,TRBD2,17,TGTGCCAGCAGTTCCCGGACTAGCTCGCCAGACTCCTACGAGCAGTACTTC,CASSSRTSSPDSYEQYF
few,TRBJ2-5,TRBV7-6,NA,11,TGTGCCAGCCTTAACCAAGAGACCCAGTACTTC,CASLNQETQYF
few,TRBJ1-1,TRBV6-2/TRBV6-3,NA,13,TGTGCCAGCCACGCGCTTAGGGAGAGTGAAGCTTTCTTT,CASHALRESEAFF
NA,TRBJ1-6,TRBV2,TRBD1,15,TGTGCCAGCAGTGACCGACAGGGGAGAAATTCACCCCTCCACTTT,CASSDRQGRNSPLHF
NA,TRBJ1-2,TRBV20-1,NA,14,TGCAGTGCTAGACTTCCCGGGTCCCCTTATGGCTACACCTTC,CSARLPGSPYGYTF
few,TRBJ2-5,TRBV5-1,NA,15,TGCGCCAGCAGCTCCGGGACTCATAGCCAAGAGACCCAGTACTTC,CASSSGTHSQETQYF
few,TRBJ2-3,TRBV4-1,NA,17,TGCGCCAGCAGCCAAGATTTCGTTGCCGGGGGCACAGATACGCAGTATTTT,CASSQDFVAGGTDTQYF
few,TRBJ2-1,TRBV6-2/TRBV6-3,TRBD1,15,TGTGCCAGCAGTTACAGGACAGGGATTGGCAATGAGCAGTTCTTC,CASSYRTGIGNEQFF
NA,TRBJ2-3,TRBV4-1,TRBD2,14,TGCGCCAGTCGGCGGGGGAGAGGAGCAGATACGCAGTATTTT,CASRRGRGADTQYF
NA,TRBJ2-7,TRBV5-6,NA,13,TGTGCCAGCAGCTTGACGAATCCCTACGAGCAGTACTTC,CASSLTNPYEQYF
few,TRBJ1-2,TRBV29-1,TRBD1,15,TGCAGCGTTTATCACCCCGGACAGGGAGGCTTCGGCTACACCTTC,CSVYHPGQGGFGYTF
many,TRBJ2-5,TRBV6-1,TRBD2,16,TGTGCCAGCAGGGGACTAGCGGGGGGCCGGTGGGAGACCCAGTACTTC,CASRGLAGGRWETQYF
NA,TRBJ2-2,TRBV19,TRBD2,15,TGTGCCAGTAGTATTGCTAGCGGGGGGTTCGGGGAGCTGTTTTTT,CASSIASGGFGELFF
NA,TRBJ2-4,TRBV5-6,TRBD2,20,TGTGCCAGCAGCCCCCCTTATTCGTCGGGTGGGACTAGCGGGGGAAACATTCAGTACTTC,CASSPPYSSGGTSGGNIQYF
few,TRBJ2-3,TRBV11-2,NA,14,TGTGCCAGCAGCGAGATGGGGAGCACAGATACGCAGTATTTT,CASSEMGSTDTQYF
many,TRBJ2-7,TRBV29-1,TRBD1,12,TGCAGCGTTGGAACAGGGGGCGGCGAGCAGTACTTC,CSVGTGGGEQYF
few,TRBJ1-6,TRBV6-5,TRBD1,13,TGTGCCAGCAGTGGGACAGTAAATTCACCCCTCCACTTT,CASSGTVNSPLHF
many,TRBJ2-5,TRBV5-5,NA,14,TGTGCCAGCAGCCCACAGGGAAAAGCGGAGACCCAGTACTTC,CASSPQGKAETQYF